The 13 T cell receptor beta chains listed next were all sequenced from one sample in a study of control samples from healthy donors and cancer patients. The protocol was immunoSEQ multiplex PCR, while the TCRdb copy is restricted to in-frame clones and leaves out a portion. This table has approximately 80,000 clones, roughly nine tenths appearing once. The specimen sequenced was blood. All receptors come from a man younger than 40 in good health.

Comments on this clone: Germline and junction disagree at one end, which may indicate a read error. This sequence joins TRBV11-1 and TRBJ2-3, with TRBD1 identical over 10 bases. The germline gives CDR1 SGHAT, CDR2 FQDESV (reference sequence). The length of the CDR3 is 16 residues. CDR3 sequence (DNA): TGTGCCAGCAGCTCCCGGGACAGGGGATACACAAATACGCAGTATTTT. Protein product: CASSSRDRGYTNTQYF.

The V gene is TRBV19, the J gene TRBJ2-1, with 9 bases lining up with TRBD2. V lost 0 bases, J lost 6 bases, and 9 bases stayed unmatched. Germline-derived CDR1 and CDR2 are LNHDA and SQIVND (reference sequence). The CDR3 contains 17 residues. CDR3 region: CASSIDIPGLAVNEQFF. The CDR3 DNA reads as TGTGCCAGTAGTATAGATATACCGGGACTAGCTGTCAATGAGCAGTTCTTC.

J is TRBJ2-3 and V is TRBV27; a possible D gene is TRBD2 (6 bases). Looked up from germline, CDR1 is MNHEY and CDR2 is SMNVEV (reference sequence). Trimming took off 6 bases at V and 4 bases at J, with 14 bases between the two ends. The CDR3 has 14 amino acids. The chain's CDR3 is CASRRSGTSDTQYF. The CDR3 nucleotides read TGTGCCAGCAGACGTTCCGGGACTTCAGATACGCAGTATTTT.

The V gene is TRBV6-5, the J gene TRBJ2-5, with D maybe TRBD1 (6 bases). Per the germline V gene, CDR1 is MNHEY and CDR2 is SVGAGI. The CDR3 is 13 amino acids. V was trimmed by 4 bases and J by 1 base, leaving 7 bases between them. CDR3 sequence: CASSWTAQETQYF. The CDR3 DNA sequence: TGTGCCAGCAGTTGGACAGCCCAAGAGACCCAGTACTTC.

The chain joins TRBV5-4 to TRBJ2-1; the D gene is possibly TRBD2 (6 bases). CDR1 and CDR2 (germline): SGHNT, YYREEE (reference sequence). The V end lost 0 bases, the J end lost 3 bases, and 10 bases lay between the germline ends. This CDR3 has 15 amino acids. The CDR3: CASSLAQGLYNEQFF. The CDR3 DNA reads TGTGCCAGCAGCTTGGCTCAGGGACTCTACAATGAGCAGTTCTTC.

The CDR3 loop reads CAISRGVQAFF. The CDR3 DNA reads as TGTGCCATCTCCAGGGGGGTACAAGCTTTCTTT. The chain joins TRBV10-3 to TRBJ1-1; TRBD1 matches at 7 bases. The junction had 6 bases not matched to a gene; V was cut back by 8 bases and J by 9 bases. CDR1 and CDR2 from the germline V gene are ENHRY and SYGVKD. The length of the CDR3 is 11 residues.

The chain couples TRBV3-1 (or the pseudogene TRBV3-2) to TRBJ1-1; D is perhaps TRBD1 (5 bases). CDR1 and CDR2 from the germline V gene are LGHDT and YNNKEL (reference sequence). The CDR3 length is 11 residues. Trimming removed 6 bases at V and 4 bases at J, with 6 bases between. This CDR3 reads CASSRGTEAFF. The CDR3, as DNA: TGTGCCAGCAGTAGGGGCACTGAAGCTTTCTTT.

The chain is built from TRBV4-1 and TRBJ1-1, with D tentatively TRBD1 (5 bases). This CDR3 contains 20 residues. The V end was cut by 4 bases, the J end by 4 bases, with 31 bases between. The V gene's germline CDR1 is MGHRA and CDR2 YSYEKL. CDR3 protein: CASSLEFGGRRGWIATEAFF. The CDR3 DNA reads TGCGCCAGCAGCCTCGAGTTTGGGGGGAGGAGGGGATGGATCGCCACTGAAGCTTTCTTT.

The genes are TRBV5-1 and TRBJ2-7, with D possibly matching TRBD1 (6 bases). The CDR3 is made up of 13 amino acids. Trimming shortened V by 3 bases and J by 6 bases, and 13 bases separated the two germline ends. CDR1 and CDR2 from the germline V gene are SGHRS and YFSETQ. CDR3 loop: CASSWGPGTEQYF. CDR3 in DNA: TGCGCCAGCAGCTGGGGGCCCGGGACCGAGCAGTACTTC.

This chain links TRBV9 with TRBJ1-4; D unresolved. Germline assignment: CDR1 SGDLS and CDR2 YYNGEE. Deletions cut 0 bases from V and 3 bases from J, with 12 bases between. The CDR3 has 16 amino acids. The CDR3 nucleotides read TGTGCCAGCAGCGTAGAGCCCCACGGGTCTAATGAAAAACTGTTTTTT. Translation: CASSVEPHGSNEKLFF. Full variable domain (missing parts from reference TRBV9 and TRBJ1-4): DSGVTQTPKHLITATGQRVTLRCSPRSGDLSVYWYQQSLDQGLQFLIQYYNGEERAKGNILERFSAQQFPDLHSELNLSSLELGDSALYFCASSVEPHGSNEKLFFGSGTQLSVL.

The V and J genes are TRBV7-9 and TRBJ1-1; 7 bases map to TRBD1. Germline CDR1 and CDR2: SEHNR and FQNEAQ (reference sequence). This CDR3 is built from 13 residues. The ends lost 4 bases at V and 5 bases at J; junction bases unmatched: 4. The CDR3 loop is CASSYSGGTEAFF. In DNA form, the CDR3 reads TGTGCCAGCAGCTATTCAGGGGGTACTGAAGCTTTCTTT. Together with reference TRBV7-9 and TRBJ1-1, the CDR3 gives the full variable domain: DTGVSQNPRHKITKRGQNVTFRCDPISEHNRLYWYRQTLGQGPEFLTYFQNEAQLEKSRLLSDRFSAERPKGSFSTLEIQRTEQGDSAMYLCASSYSGGTEAFFGQGTRLTVV.

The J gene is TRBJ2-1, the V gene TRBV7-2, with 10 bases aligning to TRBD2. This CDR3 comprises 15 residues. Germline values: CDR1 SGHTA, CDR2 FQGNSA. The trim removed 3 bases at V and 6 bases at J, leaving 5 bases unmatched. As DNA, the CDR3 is TGTGCCAGCAGCTTCTCTAGCGGGGGACGCAATGAGCAGTTCTTC. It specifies CASSFSSGGRNEQFF. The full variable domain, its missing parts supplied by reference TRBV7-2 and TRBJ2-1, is GAGVSQSPSNKVTEKGKDVELRCDPISGHTALYWYRQSLGQGLEFLIYFQGNSAPDKSGLPSDRFSAERTGGSVSTLTIQRTQQEDSAVYLCASSFSSGGRNEQFFGPGTRLTVL.

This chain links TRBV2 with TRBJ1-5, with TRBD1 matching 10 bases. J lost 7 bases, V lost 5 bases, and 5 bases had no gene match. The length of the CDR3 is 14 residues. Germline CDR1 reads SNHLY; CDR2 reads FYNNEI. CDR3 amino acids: CASSTDRGRQPQHF. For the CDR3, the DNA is TGTGCCAGCAGTACGGACAGGGGGAGACAGCCCCAGCATTTT.